This T cell receptor (beta chain) emerged from a study of OX40 agonist ivuxolimab in advanced cancers. The protocol was immunoSEQ multiplex PCR, while the TCRdb copy is restricted to in-frame clones and leaves out a portion. The sample records fewer than 80,000 clones, roughly 88% being singletons. The germline CDR1 and CDR2 sequences are SGHVS and FQNEAQ. The CDR3 is made up of 15 amino acids. The ends lost 1 base at V and 5 bases at J; junction bases unmatched: 7. This clone came up once. This TCR came from an adult with an advanced solid tumor such as melanoma, head and neck, liver or kidney cancer. The gene calls are TRBV7-8 and TRBJ2-5; 7 nucleotides match TRBD1. The sequenced sample was CD4+ or CD8+ T cells sorted from blood, obtained in a trial of the OX40 agonist ivuxolimab. DNA for the CDR3: TGTGCCAGCAGCTTAGAGGTGACAGGGTTGGAGACCCAGTACTTC. This gives the protein CASSLEVTGLETQYF.